This record looks at one T cell receptor beta chain sequence and its context. How the authors handled the data: Using reference gene primer amplification, nucleated cell counts were estimated. Only in-frame clones appear in the TCRdb table, and some are missing; sequencing was by immunoSEQ multiplex PCR. V and J calls and clone size are given by that table; D and trimming were obtained from the DNA. The sample holds about 260,000 clones, around 86% seen once. The CDR3 consists of 16 residues. Germline CDR1 reads MNHEY; CDR2 reads SMNVEV (reference sequence). Germline trimming cut 5 bases from V and 5 bases from J; bases unmatched to any gene: 7. This sample was taken from a study of blood T cell repertoires in COVID-19. Study background: T cells, B-cell-depleted T cells, or PBMCs supplied cDNA or gDNA.

The sample taken for sequencing was peripheral blood. The rearrangement joins TRBV27 to TRBJ2-3; 13 nucleotides match TRBD2. The sequence was obtained from a woman aged 40 to 55 who had recovered from COVID-19. The CDR3 region is CASSPRLAGGGDTQYF. DNA for the CDR3: TGTGCCAGCAGTCCGCGACTAGCGGGGGGCGGAGATACGCAGTATTTT.